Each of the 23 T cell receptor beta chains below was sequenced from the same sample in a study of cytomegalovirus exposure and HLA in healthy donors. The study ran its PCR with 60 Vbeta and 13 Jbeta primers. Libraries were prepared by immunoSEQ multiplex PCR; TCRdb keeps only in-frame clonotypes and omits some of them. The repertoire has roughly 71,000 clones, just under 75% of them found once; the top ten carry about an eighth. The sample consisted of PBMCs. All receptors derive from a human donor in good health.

In DNA form, the CDR3 reads TGCAGCGTTGTACCCACGAAACAGGGGAACGAGCAGTACTTC. It yields the protein CSVVPTKQGNEQYF. V gene TRBV29-1 combines with J gene TRBJ2-7, with 7 positions matching TRBD1. Germline CDR1 reads SQVTM; CDR2 reads ANQGSEA. Trimming cost V 4 bases and J 5 bases; bases outside gene matches: 11. CDR3 length equals 14 residues.

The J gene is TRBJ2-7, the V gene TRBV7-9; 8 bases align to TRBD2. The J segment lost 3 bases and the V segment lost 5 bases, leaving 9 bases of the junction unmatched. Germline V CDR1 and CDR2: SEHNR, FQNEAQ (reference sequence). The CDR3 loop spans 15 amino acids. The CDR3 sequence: CASSRGGGRYYEQYF. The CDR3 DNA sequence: TGTGCCAGCAGCCGGGGGGGCGGGAGATACTACGAGCAGTACTTC.

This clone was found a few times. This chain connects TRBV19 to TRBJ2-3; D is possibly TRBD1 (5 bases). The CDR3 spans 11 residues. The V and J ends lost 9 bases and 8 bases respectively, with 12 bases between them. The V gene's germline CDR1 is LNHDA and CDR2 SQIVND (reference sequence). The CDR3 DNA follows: TGTGCCAGCGCAGGGTCGGGTACGCAGTATTTT. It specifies CASAGSGTQYF.

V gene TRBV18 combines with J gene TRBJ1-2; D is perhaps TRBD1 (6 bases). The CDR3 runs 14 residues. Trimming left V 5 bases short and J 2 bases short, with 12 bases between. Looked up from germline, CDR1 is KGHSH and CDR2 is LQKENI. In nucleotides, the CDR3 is TGTGCCAGCTCAGCGGGGGGGCTGAACTATGGCTACACCTTC. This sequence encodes CASSAGGLNYGYTF.

CDR3 amino acids: CASHGVSNQPQHF. CDR3 sequence (DNA): TGTGCCAGCCACGGAGTTAGCAATCAGCCCCAGCATTTT. The chain carries TRBV28 and TRBJ1-5; the D is unclear. Trimming took 8 bases from V and 0 from J, leaving 8 bases between them. CDR3 length: 13 amino acids. The germline gives CDR1 MDHEN, CDR2 SYDVKM.

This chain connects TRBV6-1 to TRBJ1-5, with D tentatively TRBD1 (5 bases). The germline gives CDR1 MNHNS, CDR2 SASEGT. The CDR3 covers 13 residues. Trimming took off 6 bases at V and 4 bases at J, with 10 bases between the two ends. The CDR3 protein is CASRGLTNQPQHF. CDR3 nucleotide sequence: TGTGCCAGCAGGGGACTGACTAATCAGCCCCAGCATTTT.

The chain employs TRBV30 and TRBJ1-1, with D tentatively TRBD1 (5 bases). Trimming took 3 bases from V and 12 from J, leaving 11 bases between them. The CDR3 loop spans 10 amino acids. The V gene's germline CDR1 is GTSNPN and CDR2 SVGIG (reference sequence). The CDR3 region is CAWRGEETFF. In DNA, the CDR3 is TGTGCCTGGAGAGGGGAGGAAACTTTCTTT.

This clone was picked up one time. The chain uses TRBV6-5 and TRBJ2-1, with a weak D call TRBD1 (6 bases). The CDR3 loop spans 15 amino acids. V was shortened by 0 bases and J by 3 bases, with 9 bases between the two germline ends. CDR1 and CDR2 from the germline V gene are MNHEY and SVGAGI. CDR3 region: CASSYSQGRYNEQFF. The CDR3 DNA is TGTGCCAGCAGTTACTCACAGGGTCGCTACAATGAGCAGTTCTTC.

The chain's CDR3 is CASRRTSGGTDTQYF. The CDR3 coding sequence is TGTGCCAGCAGAAGGACTAGCGGGGGCACAGATACGCAGTATTTT. This chain connects TRBV25-1 to TRBJ2-3, with TRBD2 identical over 12 bases. This CDR3 has 15 residues. Germline V gives CDR1 MGHDK, CDR2 SYGVNS. J lost 1 base, V lost 6 bases, and 2 bases had no gene match.

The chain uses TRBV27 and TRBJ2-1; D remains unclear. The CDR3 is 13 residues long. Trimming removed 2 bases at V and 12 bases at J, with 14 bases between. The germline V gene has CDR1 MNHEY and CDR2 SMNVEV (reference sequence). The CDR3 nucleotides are TGTGCCAGCAGTTTACCCGAGTCTAGTGGGCAGTTCTTC. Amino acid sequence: CASSLPESSGQFF.

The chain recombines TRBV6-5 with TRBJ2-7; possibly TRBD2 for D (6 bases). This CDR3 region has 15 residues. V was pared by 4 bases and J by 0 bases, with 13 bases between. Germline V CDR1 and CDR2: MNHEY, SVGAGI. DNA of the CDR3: TGTGCCAGCAGTTCAATAGCGGAAAGCTCCTACGAGCAGTACTTC. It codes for CASSSIAESSYEQYF.

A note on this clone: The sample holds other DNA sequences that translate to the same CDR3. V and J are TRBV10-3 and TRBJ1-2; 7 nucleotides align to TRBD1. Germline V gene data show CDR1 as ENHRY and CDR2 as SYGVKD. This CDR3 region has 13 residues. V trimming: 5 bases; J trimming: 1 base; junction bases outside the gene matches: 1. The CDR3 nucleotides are TGTGCCATCAGTCGACAGGGTAACTATGGCTACACCTTC. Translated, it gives CAISRQGNYGYTF.

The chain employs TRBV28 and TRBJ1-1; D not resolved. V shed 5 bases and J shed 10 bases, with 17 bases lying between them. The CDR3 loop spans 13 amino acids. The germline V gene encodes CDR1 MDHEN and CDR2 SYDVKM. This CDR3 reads CASSSFTGAGAFF. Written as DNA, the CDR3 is TGTGCCAGCAGTAGCTTTACCGGAGCGGGAGCTTTCTTT.

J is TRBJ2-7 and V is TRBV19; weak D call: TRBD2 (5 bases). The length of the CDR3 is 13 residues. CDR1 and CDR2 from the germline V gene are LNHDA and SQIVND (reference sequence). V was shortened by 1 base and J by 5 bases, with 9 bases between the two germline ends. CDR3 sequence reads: CASSIVRGDEQYF. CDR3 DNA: TGTGCCAGTAGTATAGTACGGGGAGACGAGCAGTACTTC.

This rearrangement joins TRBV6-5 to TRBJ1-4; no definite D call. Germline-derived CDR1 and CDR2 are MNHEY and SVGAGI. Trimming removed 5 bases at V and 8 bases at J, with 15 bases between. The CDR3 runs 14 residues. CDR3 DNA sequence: TGTGCCAGCAGTCCGCTGGGGAGGGAAGAAAAACTGTTTTTT. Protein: CASSPLGREEKLFF.

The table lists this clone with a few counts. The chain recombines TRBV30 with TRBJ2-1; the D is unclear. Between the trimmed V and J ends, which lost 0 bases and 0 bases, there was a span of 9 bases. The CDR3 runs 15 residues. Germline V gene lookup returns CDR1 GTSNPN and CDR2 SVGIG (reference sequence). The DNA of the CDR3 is TGTGCCTGGAGTGTAAGGCGGAGCTCCTACAATGAGCAGTTCTTC. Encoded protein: CAWSVRRSSYNEQFF. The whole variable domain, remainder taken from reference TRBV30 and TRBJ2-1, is SQTIHQWPATLVQPVGSPLSLECTVEGTSNPNLYWYRQAAGRGLQLLFYSVGIGQISSEVPQNLSASRPQDRQFILSSKKLLLSDSGFYLCAWSVRRSSYNEQFFGPGTRLTVL.

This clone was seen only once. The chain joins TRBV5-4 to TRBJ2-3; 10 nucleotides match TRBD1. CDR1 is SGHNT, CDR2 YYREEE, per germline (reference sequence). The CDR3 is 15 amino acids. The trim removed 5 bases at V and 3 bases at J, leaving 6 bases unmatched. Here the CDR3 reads CASRPGQGSTDTQYF. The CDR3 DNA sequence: TGTGCCAGCAGGCCGGGACAGGGGTCTACAGATACGCAGTATTTT.

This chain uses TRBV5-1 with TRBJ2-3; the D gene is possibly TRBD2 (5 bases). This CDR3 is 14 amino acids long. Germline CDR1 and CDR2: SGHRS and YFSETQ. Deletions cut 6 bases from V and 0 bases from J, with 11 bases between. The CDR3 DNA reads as TGCGCCAGCAAGGAAGCGGCTAGCACAGATACGCAGTATTTT. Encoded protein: CASKEAASTDTQYF.

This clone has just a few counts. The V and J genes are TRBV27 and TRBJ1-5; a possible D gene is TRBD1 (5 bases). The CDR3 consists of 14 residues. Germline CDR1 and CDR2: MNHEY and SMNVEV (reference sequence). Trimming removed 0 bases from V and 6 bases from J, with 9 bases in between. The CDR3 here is CASSLSGVGQPQHF. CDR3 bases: TGTGCCAGCAGTTTATCAGGGGTGGGTCAGCCCCAGCATTTT.

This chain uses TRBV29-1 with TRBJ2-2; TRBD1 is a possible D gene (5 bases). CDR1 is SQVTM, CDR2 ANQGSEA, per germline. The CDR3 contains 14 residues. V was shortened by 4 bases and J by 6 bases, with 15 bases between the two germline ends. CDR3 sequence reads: CSVAPVGRPGELFF. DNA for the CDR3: TGCAGCGTTGCTCCGGTGGGGCGGCCCGGGGAGCTGTTTTTT.

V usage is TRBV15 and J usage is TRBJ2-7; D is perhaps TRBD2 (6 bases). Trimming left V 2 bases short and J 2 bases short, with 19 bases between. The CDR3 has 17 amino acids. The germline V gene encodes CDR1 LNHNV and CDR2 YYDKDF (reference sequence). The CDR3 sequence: CATSRLSGSYLAYEQYF. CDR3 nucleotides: TGTGCCACCAGCAGACTAAGCGGGTCATACCTAGCCTACGAGCAGTACTTC.

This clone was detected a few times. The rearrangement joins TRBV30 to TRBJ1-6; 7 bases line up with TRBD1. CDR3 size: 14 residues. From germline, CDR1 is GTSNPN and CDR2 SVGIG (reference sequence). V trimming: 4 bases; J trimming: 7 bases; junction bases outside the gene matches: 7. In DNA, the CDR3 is TGTGCCTGGAATCAGGGACAGATAAATTCACCCCTCCACTTT. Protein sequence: CAWNQGQINSPLHF.

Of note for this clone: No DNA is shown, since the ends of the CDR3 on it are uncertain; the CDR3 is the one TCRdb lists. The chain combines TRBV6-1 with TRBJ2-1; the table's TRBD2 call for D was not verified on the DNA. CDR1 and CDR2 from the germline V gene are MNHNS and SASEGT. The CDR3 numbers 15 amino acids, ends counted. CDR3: CASILDTGGYNEQFF.